This is a list of T cell receptor beta chains from one sample in a study of identifying expanded T cells in peripheral blood. Assay used: immunoSEQ multiplex PCR; TCRdb lists only in-frame clones, some missing. The sample yields roughly 130,000 clones, approximately 86% seen once. The sequenced sample consisted of blood. These receptors came from a person aged 18 to 75 in good health. Both conserved end residues are part of each CDR3. D genes are given only for firm matches. Some rows have no size entry. The others give once, few or many, or a class for an expanded clone.

V	J	size	D	CDR3	DNA
TRBV7-9	TRBJ1-5	.	TRBD1	CASSEQGNQPQHF	TGTGCCAGCAGCGAACAGGGGAATCAGCCCCAGCATTTT
TRBV28	TRBJ1-2	.	.	CASSFNRVYGYTF	TGTGCCAGCAGTTTTAACAGGGTGTATGGCTACACCTTC
TRBV9	TRBJ2-1	.	.	CASSVAPSNIHEQFF	TGTGCCAGCAGCGTAGCACCTAGCAACATCCATGAGCAGTTCTTC
TRBV5-6	TRBJ2-4	.	.	CASRPTGSKNIQYF	TGTGCCAGCAGACCGACAGGTTCCAAAAACATTCAGTACTTC
TRBV5-6	TRBJ2-7	.	.	CARRKGSLTRSYEQYF	TGTGCCAGACGCAAGGGGAGCCTGACAAGATCCTACGAGCAGTACTTC
TRBV28	TRBJ1-2	.	TRBD1	CASTNRGRMGYTF	TGTGCCAGCACGAACAGGGGGCGGATGGGCTACACCTTC
TRBV29-1	TRBJ2-6	.	.	CSVEGPRSDVLTF	TGCAGCGTTGAAGGGCCACGTTCGGACGTCCTGACTTTC
TRBV4-2	TRBJ2-3	.	TRBD2	CASSQEVLAGSTDTQYF	TGTGCCAGCAGCCAAGAGGTATTAGCGGGGTCCACAGATACGCAGTATTTT
TRBV19	TRBJ2-5	.	.	CASSPFTASERETQYF	TGTGCCAGTAGTCCATTCACCGCCAGCGAACGAGAGACCCAGTACTTC
TRBV2	TRBJ2-5	.	.	CASSGQAQETQYF	TGTGCCAGCAGTGGTCAGGCCCAAGAGACCCAGTACTTC
TRBV6-5	TRBJ2-3	.	TRBD2	CASRRLAGTDTQYF	TGTGCCAGCAGGCGACTAGCGGGGACAGATACGCAGTATTTT
TRBV6-5	TRBJ2-7	once	.	CASSYQGHRGSEQYF	TGTGCCAGCAGTTATCAGGGTCATCGTGGGTCTGAGCAGTACTTC
TRBV28	TRBJ2-3	.	.	CASSATSPTDTQYF	TGTGCCAGCAGTGCCACGAGCCCTACAGATACGCAGTATTTT